These 13 T cell receptor beta chains came from one sample sequenced in a study of cytomegalovirus exposure and HLA in healthy donors. 60 Vbeta and 13 Jbeta primers were used in PCR. Assay used: immunoSEQ multiplex PCR; TCRdb lists only in-frame clones, some missing. This sample has 65,000 or so clones, with roughly 60% found just once. What was sequenced was PBMCs. Source of these receptors: a man under 40 in good health and CMV-seronegative.

The chain employs TRBV6-5 and TRBJ2-3; TRBD1 agrees at 10 bases. Germline V gene data show CDR1 as MNHEY and CDR2 as SVGAGI. The CDR3 length is 15 residues. J gave up 3 bases and V 4 bases, and 4 bases lay outside the gene matches. The CDR3 DNA follows: TGTGCCAGCAGTTGGTCGGGACAGGGGACAGATACGCAGTATTTT. Its protein product is CASSWSGQGTDTQYF.

The chain joins TRBV30 to TRBJ2-7; tentative D call: TRBD1 (6 bases). From germline, CDR1 is GTSNPN and CDR2 SVGIG (reference sequence). This CDR3 is built from 11 residues. V lost 4 bases and J lost 4, with 8 bases in between. For the CDR3, the DNA is TGTGCCTGGACCAGGGGTTACGAGCAGTACTTC. Its translation is CAWTRGYEQYF.

The chain is built from TRBV9 and TRBJ2-3; D may be TRBD1 (5 bases). Trimming removed 3 bases from V and 6 bases from J, with 17 bases in between. Germline CDR1 reads SGDLS; CDR2 reads YYNGEE. This CDR3 contains 15 residues. The CDR3 region has the DNA TGTGCCAGCAGCGGCCGGACAAATTCGATTGATACGCAGTATTTT. Translation: CASSGRTNSIDTQYF.

This clone was recorded once. The genes are TRBV30 and TRBJ2-3; D gene uncertain. The germline V gene has CDR1 GTSNPN and CDR2 SVGIG (reference sequence). The germline V and J ends were trimmed by 0 bases and 0 bases, with 4 bases remaining between them. The CDR3 runs to 13 residues. CDR3: CAWSVTSTDTQYF. CDR3 DNA sequence: TGTGCCTGGAGTGTGACTAGCACAGATACGCAGTATTTT.

CDR3 DNA: TGTGCCAGCAGTGAAGCGAGGCGTGAGCAGTTCTTC. This encodes CASSEARREQFF. The V gene is TRBV6-1, the J gene TRBJ2-1; D gene uncertain. CDR3 length equals 12 residues. V was cut by 0 bases and J by 9 bases, with 6 bases left in between. Germline values: CDR1 MNHNS, CDR2 SASEGT.

The chain employs TRBV25-1 and TRBJ1-3; TRBD1 matches 8 bases. The CDR3 has 15 amino acids. Per the germline V gene, CDR1 is MGHDK and CDR2 is SYGVNS. V dropped 6 bases and J dropped 0; count of bases not matched to a gene: 4. CDR3 residues: CASRRQGTSGNTIYF. CDR3 DNA sequence: TGTGCCAGCAGAAGACAGGGGACCTCTGGAAACACCATATATTTT.

This chain connects TRBV2 to TRBJ2-1, with 7 bases identical to TRBD2. The CDR3 contains 15 residues. The germline V gene has CDR1 SNHLY and CDR2 FYNNEI. With V trimmed by 5 bases and J by 2 bases, 6 bases remained unmatched. CDR3 sequence: CASSLGGTPYNEQFF. The CDR3 bases are TGTGCCAGCAGTCTCGGGGGGACCCCCTACAATGAGCAGTTCTTC.

The rearrangement uses TRBV6-1 and TRBJ2-7, with 10 bases fitting TRBD2. The CDR3 loop spans 15 amino acids. V lost 3 bases to trimming and J lost 1 base; unmatched junction nucleotides: 3. The germline gives CDR1 MNHNS, CDR2 SASEGT. The CDR3 nucleotides read TGTGCCAGCAGTGAGCCTAGCGGGGGTTCCTACGAGCAGTACTTC. The encoded protein is CASSEPSGGSYEQYF.

The chain recombines TRBV7-8 with TRBJ1-4; 7 bases align to TRBD1. The V gene end was trimmed by 5 bases and the J gene end by 5 bases; junction bases not matched to a gene: 5. Germline V lookup: CDR1 SGHVS, CDR2 FQNEAQ. There are 14 residues in the CDR3. For the CDR3, the DNA is TGTGCCAGCAGCCTCCGGACAGGCAATGAAAAACTGTTTTTT. Amino acids: CASSLRTGNEKLFF.

CDR3 loop: CASSYSMGGTEAFF. DNA for the CDR3: TGTGCCAGCAGTTACTCAATGGGGGGCACTGAAGCTTTCTTT. The chain couples TRBV6-5 to TRBJ1-1; the D gene is possibly TRBD1 (5 bases). Germline CDR1 reads MNHEY; CDR2 reads SVGAGI. The germline V and J ends were trimmed by 0 bases and 4 bases, with 9 bases remaining between them. The CDR3 loop spans 14 amino acids.

This clone has only a few counts. The chain carries TRBV7-2 and TRBJ2-5; perhaps TRBD2 as D (6 bases). Germline CDR1 reads SGHTA; CDR2 reads FQGNSA. V was trimmed by 6 bases and J by 5 bases, leaving 16 bases between them. The CDR3 totals 14 residues. The CDR3 DNA follows: TGTGCCAGCAGTTTACCAAGACGGGGGGAGACCCAGTACTTC. Protein sequence: CASSLPRRGETQYF.

J is TRBJ2-7 and V is TRBV11-3, with TRBD2 matching 9 bases. V shed 8 bases, J shed 5 bases, and the junction held 19 bases outside the gene matches. The germline gives CDR1 SGHNT, CDR2 YENEEA. The CDR3 runs 17 residues. The CDR3 region has the DNA TGTGCCAGCGGCCCATGGCCTCTCGAAAGCGGGGGGAACGAGCAGTACTTC. Translating gives CASGPWPLESGGNEQYF. The whole variable domain, remainder taken from reference TRBV11-3 and TRBJ2-7, is EAGVVQSPRYKIIEKKQPVAFWCNPISGHNTLYWYLQNLGQGPELLIRYENEEAVDDSQLPKDRFSAERLKGVDSTLKIQPAELGDSAVYLCASGPWPLESGGNEQYFGPGTRLTVT.

The chain recombines TRBV6-1 with TRBJ1-1; D remains ambiguous. This CDR3 is built from 14 residues. V was clipped by 2 bases and J by 1 base, with 8 bases between them. Germline V lookup: CDR1 MNHNS, CDR2 SASEGT. CDR3 DNA sequence: TGTGCCAGCAGTGAATGGGAGGGGAACACTGAAGCTTTCTTT. Translation: CASSEWEGNTEAFF.